The rows below give T cell receptor beta chains drawn from one sample of a study of Graves' ophthalmopathy and Graves' hyperthyroidism. TCRdb re-called the multiplex PCR reads through MiXCR, storing one row per CDR3 protein. The sample has about 480,000 distinct CDR3 sequences, approximately 15% seen once. The specimen was blood. Receptors originate from a woman in her twenties or thirties with Graves' ophthalmopathy. Each CDR3 is given with its conserved first and last residue. A D gene is named only where the DNA matches it firmly. Clone sizes are given selectively: once, few, many, or a class where the clone is expanded.

j_call | d_call | clone_size | v_call | cdr3_aa | cdr3_nt
TRBJ2-2 | TRBD1 | few | TRBV20-1 | CSARQGPTGELFF | TGCAGTGCGCGACAGGGCCCCACCGGGGAGCTGTTTTTT
TRBJ2-5 | TRBD1 | many | TRBV6-1 | CASKADRGRETQYF | TGTGCCAGCAAAGCAGACAGGGGGCGAGAGACCCAGTACTTC
TRBJ1-1 | . | few | TRBV18 | CASSLGGTRNTEAFF | TGTGCCAGCTCGCTGGGTGGGACCAGGAACACTGAAGCTTTCTTT
TRBJ2-5 | . | . | TRBV20-1 | CSARDPRGAETQYF | TGCAGTGCTAGAGATCCACGGGGGGCGGAGACCCAGTACTTC
TRBJ1-1 | . | many | TRBV6-1 | CALRQAAGEAFF | TGTGCCCTTCGACAGGCTGCAGGGGAAGCTTTCTTT
TRBJ1-5 | . | few | TRBV5-5 | CASTAYIQPFSQPQHF | TGTGCCAGCACCGCTTATATACAGCCCTTCAGCCAGCCCCAGCATTTT
TRBJ1-5 | TRBD1 | many | TRBV7-4 | CASSLALMDRALWGYSNQPQHF | TGTGCCAGCAGCTTAGCGCTTATGGACAGGGCCCTCTGGGGATATAGCAATCAGCCCCAGCATTTT
TRBJ2-2 | TRBD2 | many | TRBV6-5 | CASSSPSGGANTGELFF | TGTGCCAGCAGTTCCCCTAGCGGGGGGGCGAACACCGGGGAGCTGTTTTTT
TRBJ1-1 | . | many | TRBV29-1 | CSFRGNTEAFF | TGCAGCTTTAGGGGGAACACTGAAGCTTTCTTT
TRBJ2-5 | . | many | TRBV6-1 | CASSEALGTQETQYF | TGTGCCAGCAGTGAAGCGCTCGGGACCCAAGAGACCCAGTACTTC
TRBJ1-1 | . | many | TRBV6-5 | CASTPSRVSAFF | TGTGCCAGCACCCCGTCCAGGGTATCCGCTTTCTTT
TRBJ1-5 | TRBD1 | many | TRBV20-1 | CSAIGMTGDVQPQHF | TGCAGTGCTATAGGGATGACAGGGGACGTTCAGCCCCAGCATTTT
TRBJ2-5 | TRBD1 | . | TRBV7-6 | CASSLDGQGLETQYF | TGTGCCAGCAGCTTAGATGGACAGGGTTTAGAGACCCAGTACTTC
TRBJ1-5 | . | many | TRBV4-1 | CASSQVTHQPQHF | TGCGCCAGCAGCCAAGTTACGCATCAGCCCCAGCATTTT
TRBJ1-1 | . | many | TRBV12-3/TRBV12-4 | CASSRTVTEAFF | TGTGCCAGCAGTAGGACAGTCACTGAAGCTTTCTTT
TRBJ1-6 | . | . | TRBV28 | CASSLRDLYNSPLHF | TGTGCCAGCAGTCTCAGGGATCTCTATAATTCACCCCTCCACTTT
TRBJ2-2 | TRBD2 | many | TRBV11-2 | CASRGLANTGELFF | TGTGCCAGCAGGGGACTAGCGAACACCGGGGAGCTGTTTTTT
TRBJ1-5 | . | many | TRBV19 | CASRHEGFGQPQHF | TGTGCCAGTAGGCATGAAGGGTTCGGTCAGCCCCAGCATTTT
TRBJ2-2 | TRBD2 | . | TRBV5-1 | CASSPLGLAGTNTGELFF | TGCGCCAGCAGCCCCCTGGGACTAGCGGGGACGAACACCGGGGAGCTGTTTTTT
TRBJ2-4 | TRBD2 | many | TRBV20-1 | CSATSALAKNIQYF | TGCAGCGCGACTAGCGCTCTAGCCAAAAACATTCAGTACTTC
TRBJ2-5 | . | many | TRBV27 | CASSRQGYPQETQYF | TGTGCCAGCAGCCGTCAAGGCTACCCACAAGAGACCCAGTACTTC
TRBJ1-1 | . | many | TRBV6-4 | CASTGKPLMNTEAFF | TGTGCCAGCACCGGCAAGCCGCTGATGAACACTGAAGCTTTCTTT
TRBJ2-7 | TRBD2 | many | TRBV7-2 | CASRQSGRLYEQYF | TGTGCCAGCAGACAAAGCGGGAGGCTCTACGAGCAGTACTTC
TRBJ1-6 | . | many | TRBV6-5 | CASSLDPGGIDNSPLHF | TGTGCCAGCAGTCTCGACCCTGGGGGGATCGATAATTCACCCCTCCACTTT
TRBJ2-5 | . | many | TRBV28 | CASSWPSSGTQYF | TGTGCCAGCAGTTGGCCTAGCTCTGGGACCCAGTACTTC
TRBJ1-2 | . | many | TRBV2 | CASSDDSRGYTF | TGTGCCAGCAGTGACGACAGTCGGGGCTACACCTTC
TRBJ2-3 | . | many | TRBV28 | CASSQNPDGTDTQYF | TGTGCCAGCAGTCAAAACCCGGACGGCACAGATACGCAGTATTTT
TRBJ1-1 | TRBD1 | . | TRBV4-1 | CASSQERGQGATEAFF | TGCGCCAGCAGCCAAGAGCGGGGACAGGGGGCCACTGAAGCTTTCTTT
TRBJ2-7 | TRBD2 | many | TRBV20-1 | CSAWPSGKTFTYEQYF | TGCAGTGCCTGGCCTAGCGGGAAGACTTTTACGTACGAGCAGTACTTC
TRBJ1-1 | TRBD1 | many | TRBV7-6 | CASSMRDRGPTEAFF | TGTGCCAGCAGCATGAGAGACAGGGGGCCCACTGAAGCTTTCTTT
TRBJ1-1 | . | . | TRBV7-2 | CASSRGTRAFF | TGTGCCAGCAGCCGTGGTACGAGAGCTTTCTTT
TRBJ1-2 | . | few | TRBV28 | CASSLSPYGYTF | TGTGCCAGCAGTTTATCCCCCTATGGCTACACCTTC
TRBJ1-2 | . | many | TRBV12-5 | CASGPRGLGGYTF | TGTGCTAGTGGTCCGAGGGGTTTAGGAGGCTACACCTTC
TRBJ2-7 | . | many | TRBV12-3/TRBV12-4 | CASRDQGEQYF | TGTGCCAGCCGGGATCAGGGAGAGCAGTACTTC
TRBJ1-1 | . | many | TRBV28 | CASSLFRQPAFF | TGTGCCAGCAGTTTATTCCGTCAGCCAGCTTTCTTT
TRBJ2-7 | . | many | TRBV27 | CASRGGTDSYEQYF | TGTGCCAGTCGGGGCGGGACCGATTCCTACGAGCAGTACTTC
TRBJ1-1 | . | many | TRBV6-1 | CASSQGTTEAFF | TGTGCCAGCAGCCAGGGTACCACTGAAGCTTTCTTT
TRBJ2-5 | TRBD2 | many | TRBV6-1 | CASNNRLAGFETQYF | TGTGCCAGCAACAACAGACTAGCGGGATTTGAGACCCAGTACTTC
TRBJ1-2 | TRBD1 | few | TRBV5-6 | CASSLMLLQGAWDGYTF | TGTGCCAGCAGCTTGATGTTGCTACAGGGGGCCTGGGACGGCTACACCTTC
TRBJ2-7 | . | many | TRBV5-1 | CASSPDRVGGYYEQYF | TGCGCCAGCAGCCCGGACCGAGTTGGGGGATACTACGAGCAGTACTTC
TRBJ2-5 | TRBD1 | many | TRBV6-2/TRBV6-3 | CASVDRVQETQYF | TGTGCCAGCGTAGACAGGGTTCAAGAGACCCAGTACTTC
TRBJ2-5 | . | . | TRBV15 | CATSKGHLEETQYF | TGTGCCACCAGCAAGGGACACCTGGAAGAGACCCAGTACTTC
TRBJ1-2 | . | many | TRBV12-3/TRBV12-4 | CASSRSVEGGYGYTF | TGTGCCAGCAGCCGGAGTGTGGAGGGAGGCTATGGCTACACCTTC
TRBJ2-7 | TRBD1 | many | TRBV10-3 | CAISGQGSYEQYF | TGTGCCATCAGTGGACAGGGATCCTACGAGCAGTACTTC
TRBJ2-6 | . | . | TRBV4-2 | CASSQEAVSGANVLTF | TGTGCCAGCAGCCAAGAAGCCGTCTCTGGGGCCAACGTCCTGACTTTC
TRBJ1-6 | TRBD1 | many | TRBV27 | CASSFSGGWSPLHF | TGTGCCAGCAGTTTTTCAGGGGGCTGGTCACCCCTCCACTTT
TRBJ1-5 | . | many | TRBV12-3/TRBV12-4 | CASRQTGPYSNQPQHF | TGTGCCAGCAGGCAAACAGGACCTTATAGCAATCAGCCCCAGCATTTT
TRBJ2-2 | . | few | TRBV6-5 | CASSLGPSNTGELFF | TGTGCCAGCAGTTTAGGGCCGTCGAACACCGGGGAGCTGTTTTTT
TRBJ2-4 | . | . | TRBV5-1 | CASSPKGRASWDIKYF | TGCGCCAGCAGCCCTAAGGGACGGGCATCCTGGGACATTAAGTACTTC
TRBJ2-5 | . | many | TRBV5-6 | CASSLASPETQYF | TGTGCCAGCAGCTTGGCTTCTCCGGAGACCCAGTACTTC
TRBJ1-2 | . | many | TRBV30 | CACLDTSNYGYTF | TGTGCCTGCTTGGACACTTCTAACTATGGCTACACCTTC
TRBJ1-5 | TRBD1 | many | TRBV6-1 | CASSELRETGTLSGQPQHF | TGTGCCAGCAGTGAATTGCGAGAGACAGGGACCCTTAGCGGTCAGCCCCAGCATTTT
TRBJ2-5 | TRBD1 | many | TRBV5-1 | CASSLTGVETQYF | TGTGCCAGCAGTTTAACAGGGGTGGAGACCCAGTACTTC
TRBJ2-2 | . | few | TRBV19 | CASSLNVGELFF | TGTGCCAGTAGTCTAAACGTCGGGGAGCTGTTTTTT
TRBJ2-4 | TRBD1 | many | TRBV4-1 | CASSLWTGLAKNIQYF | TGCGCCAGCAGCCTCTGGACAGGACTAGCCAAAAACATTCAGTACTTC
TRBJ2-5 | . | many | TRBV24-1 | CATSLSGQETQYF | TGTGCCACCAGTTTGAGCGGGCAAGAGACCCAGTACTTC
TRBJ1-1 | . | many | TRBV7-2 | CASLLRMGMNTEAFF | TGTGCCAGCTTATTGCGAATGGGAATGAACACTGAAGCTTTCTTT
TRBJ2-3 | . | . | TRBV12-5 | CASGLQGRGDTQYF | TGTGCTAGTGGTTTGCAGGGGCGCGGAGATACGCAGTATTTT
TRBJ1-2 | . | . | TRBV7-2 | CASSLSQRGFYGYTF | TGTGCCAGCAGCTTAAGCCAGAGGGGGTTCTATGGCTACACCTTC
TRBJ1-2 | . | many | TRBV19 | CATIQPWTGGYTF | TGTGCCACCATCCAGCCCTGGACGGGGGGCTACACCTTC